This record covers a single T cell receptor (beta chain). The antigen is unknown. Clones were read by immunoSEQ multiplex PCR, and TCRdb kept only the in-frame ones, dropping some. The sample holds approximately 15,000 clones, around 91% seen once. The record originates from a study of circulating and synovial CD4+ cells in juvenile arthritis. Study-level findings and limits: Overlap with synovium rose as more T cells were sequenced. These blood cells shared more CDR3 sequences with synovium than bulk blood.

Per germline, CDR1 SGDLS and CDR2 YYNGEE. The J segment lost 5 bases and the V segment lost 4 bases, leaving 12 bases of the junction unmatched. This CDR3 has 16 amino acids. Sequencing used CD4+ T cells from blood. The chain combines TRBV9 with TRBJ2-5, with TRBD2 matching 9 bases. This receptor was taken from a human donor with juvenile idiopathic arthritis. For the CDR3, the DNA is TGTGCCAGCAGCCCTACTGGCGGGGGGGCGAGGGAGACCCAGTACTTC. It translates to CASSPTGGGARETQYF.